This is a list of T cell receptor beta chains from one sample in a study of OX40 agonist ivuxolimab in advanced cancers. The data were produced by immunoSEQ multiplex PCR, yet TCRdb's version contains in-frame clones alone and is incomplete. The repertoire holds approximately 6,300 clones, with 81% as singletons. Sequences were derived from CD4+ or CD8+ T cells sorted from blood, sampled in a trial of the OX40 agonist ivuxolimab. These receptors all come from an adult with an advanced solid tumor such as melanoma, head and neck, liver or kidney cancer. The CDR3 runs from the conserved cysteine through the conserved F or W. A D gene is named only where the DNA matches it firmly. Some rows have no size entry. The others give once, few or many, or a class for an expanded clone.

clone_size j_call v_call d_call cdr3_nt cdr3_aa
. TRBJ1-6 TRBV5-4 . TGTGCCAGCAGCTTGGTAGGGGCCAATAATTCACCCCTCCACTTT CASSLVGANNSPLHF
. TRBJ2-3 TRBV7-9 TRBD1 TGTGCCAGCAGCTTAGCAGACAGGGGGCGCACAGATACGCAGTATTTT CASSLADRGRTDTQYF
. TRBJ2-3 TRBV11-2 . TGTGCCAGCAGCTTAGATTACGGGGGGCGAAATACGCAGTATTTT CASSLDYGGRNTQYF
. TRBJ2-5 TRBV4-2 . TGTGCCAGCAGCCTAAAACCTTATCTTACAGGGGAGGGAGAGACCCAGTACTTC CASSLKPYLTGEGETQYF
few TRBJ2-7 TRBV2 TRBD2 TGTGCCAGCAGTGGGATCCGACTAGCGGGGGGTGACGAGCAGTACTTC CASSGIRLAGGDEQYF
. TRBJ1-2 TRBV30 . TGTGCCTGGGATACCGACATTAGCTATGGCTACACCTTC CAWDTDISYGYTF
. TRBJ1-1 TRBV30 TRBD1 TGTGCCTCATCCCCTGGGACAGGTATCGCAGTGAACACTGAAGCTTTCTTT CASSPGTGIAVNTEAFF
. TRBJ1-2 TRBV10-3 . TGTGCCATCAACCCGGGGAGGGAAGACTATGGCTACACCTTC CAINPGREDYGYTF
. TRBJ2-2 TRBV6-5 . TGTGCCAGCAGTTACGGAACAGGAGGCACCGGGGAGCTGTTTTTT CASSYGTGGTGELFF
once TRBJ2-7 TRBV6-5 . TGTGCCAGCAGTCCCCAATCAGGAGGCTACGAGCAGTACTTC CASSPQSGGYEQYF
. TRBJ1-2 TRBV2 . TGTGCCAGCTACCCGTGGGGGGGTCACTATGGCTACACCTTC CASYPWGGHYGYTF
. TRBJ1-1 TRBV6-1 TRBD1 TGTGCCAGCGAGGGACAGGCCCTGCACCTGGGAGCTTTCTTT CASEGQALHLGAFF
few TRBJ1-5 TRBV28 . TGTGCCAGCAGTTTGGGTGAGGGTTGGGCCCAGCATTTT CASSLGEGWAQHF
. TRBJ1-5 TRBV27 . TGTGCCAGCAGTTTGTCGGGGGGGGTCCATACAGCCCAGCATTTT CASSLSGGVHTAQHF
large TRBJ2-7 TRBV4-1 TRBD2 TGCGCCAGCAGCCAAGTGTCTAGCGGGGGTTCCCCTTACGAGCAGTACTTC CASSQVSSGGSPYEQYF
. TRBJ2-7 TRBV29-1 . TGCAGCGTTGATTCCCAGGCAGGCTACGAGCAGTACTTC CSVDSQAGYEQYF
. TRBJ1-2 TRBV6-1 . TGTGCCAGCAGTGAAGCGCAGGGGTTTGGCTATGGCTACACCTTC CASSEAQGFGYGYTF
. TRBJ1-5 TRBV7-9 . TGTGCCAGCAGCTCCCCTACTAGCAATCAGCCCCAGCATTTT CASSSPTSNQPQHF
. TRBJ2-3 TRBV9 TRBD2 TGTGCCAGCAGCGTAGTAAGCGGGGGGCCAGATACGCAGTATTTT CASSVVSGGPDTQYF
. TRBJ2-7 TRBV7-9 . TGTGCCAGCAGCTTTCCAGGGATCAACGAGCAGTACTTC CASSFPGINEQYF
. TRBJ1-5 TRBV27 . TGTGCCAGCAGCCCTCTTACAGATAGCAATCAGCCCCAGCATTTT CASSPLTDSNQPQHF
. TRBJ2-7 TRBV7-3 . TGTGCCAGCAGTTTTGGGGGAGGAGGCTACGAGCAGTACTTC CASSFGGGGYEQYF
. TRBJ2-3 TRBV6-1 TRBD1 TGTGCCAGCAGTGATGGGACAGGGGGCCTTTCCACAGATACGCAGTATTTT CASSDGTGGLSTDTQYF
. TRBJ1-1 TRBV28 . TGTGCCAGCAGTCTATACGGGGAGGGGTTGAACACTGAAGCTTTCTTT CASSLYGEGLNTEAFF
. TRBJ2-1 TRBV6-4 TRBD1 TGTGCCAGCACCGTAAGGCCGGGACAGGGGGCCCCTTACAATGAGCAGTTCTTC CASTVRPGQGAPYNEQFF
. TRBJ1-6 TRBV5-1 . TGCGCCAGCAGCTTGGGTAGGGCCGGTTACGAAGGGGATTCACCCCTCCACTTT CASSLGRAGYEGDSPLHF
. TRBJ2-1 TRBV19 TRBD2 TGTGCCAGTAGTATAGCGAGCGGGGGATACAATGAGCAGTTCTTC CASSIASGGYNEQFF
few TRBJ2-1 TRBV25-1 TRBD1 TGTGCCAGCAGTGAGGACAGGATTGTGGATGAGCAGTTCTTC CASSEDRIVDEQFF
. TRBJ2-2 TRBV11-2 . TGTGCCAGCAGCTTAGTGATAAGCACCGGGGAGCTGTTTTTT CASSLVISTGELFF
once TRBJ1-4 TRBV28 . TGTGCCAGCAGTCTACTGAGTTTGGGTGAAAAACTGTTTTTT CASSLLSLGEKLFF
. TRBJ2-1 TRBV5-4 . TGTGCCAGCAGCTTCGACAGACAAGAGCAGTTCTTC CASSFDRQEQFF
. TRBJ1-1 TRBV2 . TGTGCCAGCCATACCCGAGAGGGGAGTGAAGCTTTCTTT CASHTREGSEAFF
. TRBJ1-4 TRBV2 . TGTGCCAGCAGTGTTGGAAAACTGTTTTTT CASSVGKLFF
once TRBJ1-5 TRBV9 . TGTGCCAGCAGCGTAGGCCCCAATCAGCCCCAGCATTTT CASSVGPNQPQHF
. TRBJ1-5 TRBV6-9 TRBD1 TGTGCCAGCAGTTCTGACAGGGACAATCAGCCCCAGCATTTT CASSSDRDNQPQHF
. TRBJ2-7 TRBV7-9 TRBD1 TGTGCCAGCAGCACAGACAGGGACGAGCAGTACTTC CASSTDRDEQYF
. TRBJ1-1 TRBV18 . TGTGCCAGCTCACCGATCAACACTGAAGCTTTCTTT CASSPINTEAFF
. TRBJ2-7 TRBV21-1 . TGTGCCAGCAGCAAAGTGGGGACAGGGCCTTCCTACGAGCAGTACTTC CASSKVGTGPSYEQYF
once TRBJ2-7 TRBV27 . TGTGCCAGCAAACCCCAGTCGGTACAGGGAGCCTACGAGCAGTACTTC CASKPQSVQGAYEQYF
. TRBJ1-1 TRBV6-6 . TGTGCCAGCAGTCTGTCGATGAACACTGAAGCTTTCTTT CASSLSMNTEAFF
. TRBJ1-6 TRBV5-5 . TGTGCCAGCAGCTTGGGGGGAGCTAATTCACCCCTCCACTTT CASSLGGANSPLHF
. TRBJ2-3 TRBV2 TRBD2 TGTGCCAGCAGTGAAGGTTTAGGGACTAGCGGAGATACGCAGTATTTT CASSEGLGTSGDTQYF
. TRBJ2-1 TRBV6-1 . TGTGCCAGCAGTGCCCATGGGGAGGTCAATGAGCAGTTCTTC CASSAHGEVNEQFF
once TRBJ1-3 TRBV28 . TGTGCCAGCAGTGTCGCCGGGACCTCCGCAGGAAACACCATATATTTT CASSVAGTSAGNTIYF
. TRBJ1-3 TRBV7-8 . TGTGCCAGCAGCTTAGCGATCCAGGGAACGTCTGGAAACACCATATATTTT CASSLAIQGTSGNTIYF